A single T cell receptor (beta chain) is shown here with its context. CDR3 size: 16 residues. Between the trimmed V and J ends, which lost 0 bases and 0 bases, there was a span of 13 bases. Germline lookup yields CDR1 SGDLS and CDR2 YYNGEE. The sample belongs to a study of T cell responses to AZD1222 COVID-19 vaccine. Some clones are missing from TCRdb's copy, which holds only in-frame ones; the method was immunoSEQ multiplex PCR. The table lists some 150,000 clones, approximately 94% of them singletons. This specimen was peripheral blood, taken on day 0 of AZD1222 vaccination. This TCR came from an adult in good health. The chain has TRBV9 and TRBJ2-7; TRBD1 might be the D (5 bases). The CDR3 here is CASSVGEGVISYEQYF. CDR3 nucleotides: TGTGCCAGCAGCGTAGGAGAAGGGGTGATCTCCTACGAGCAGTACTTC.